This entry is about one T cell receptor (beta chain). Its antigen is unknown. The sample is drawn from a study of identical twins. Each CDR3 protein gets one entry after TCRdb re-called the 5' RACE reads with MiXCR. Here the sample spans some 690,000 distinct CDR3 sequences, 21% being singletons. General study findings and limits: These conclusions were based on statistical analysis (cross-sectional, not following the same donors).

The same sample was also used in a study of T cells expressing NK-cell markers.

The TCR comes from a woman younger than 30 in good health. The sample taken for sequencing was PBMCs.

As DNA, the CDR3 is TGTGCCAGCAGCGTGGGTGGGACAGCCATCTATGGCTACACCTTC. Translated: CASSVGGTAIYGYTF. The chain carries TRBV9 and TRBJ1-2, with 7 bases aligning to TRBD1. Germline V lookup: CDR1 SGDLS, CDR2 YYNGEE. The CDR3 runs 15 residues. After removal of 2 bases from V and 4 bases from J, the junction contained 8 bases not matched to a gene.